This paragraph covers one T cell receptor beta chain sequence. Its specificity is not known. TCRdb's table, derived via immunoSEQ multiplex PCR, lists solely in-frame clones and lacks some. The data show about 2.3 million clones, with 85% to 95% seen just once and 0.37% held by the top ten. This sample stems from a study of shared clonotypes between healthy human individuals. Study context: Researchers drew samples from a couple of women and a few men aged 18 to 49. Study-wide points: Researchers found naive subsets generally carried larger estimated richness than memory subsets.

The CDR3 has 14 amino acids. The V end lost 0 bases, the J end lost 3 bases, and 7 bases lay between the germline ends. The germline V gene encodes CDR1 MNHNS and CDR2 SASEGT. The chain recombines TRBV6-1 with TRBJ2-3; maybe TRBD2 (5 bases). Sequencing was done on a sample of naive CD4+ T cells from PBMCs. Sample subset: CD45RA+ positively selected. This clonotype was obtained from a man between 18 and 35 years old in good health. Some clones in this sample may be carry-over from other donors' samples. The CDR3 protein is CASSEAERTDTQYF. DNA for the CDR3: TGTGCCAGCAGTGAAGCCGAGCGGACAGATACGCAGTATTTT.